These 13 T cell receptor beta chains came from one sample sequenced in a study of shared clonotypes between healthy human individuals. The protocol was immunoSEQ multiplex PCR, while the TCRdb copy is restricted to in-frame clones and leaves out a portion. The sample consists of 1.6 million or so clones, about 98.5% of them appearing once. The sequencing sample was made of naive CD4+ T cells sorted from blood. Subset given: CD45RA+ positively selected. The receptor source for this set is a man between 25 and 39 years old in good health.

V is TRBV5-1 and J is TRBJ2-7; D unclear. The germline V gene has CDR1 SGHRS and CDR2 YFSETQ. The CDR3 is 15 residues long. V gave up 0 bases and J gave up 6 bases, with 16 bases separating them. CDR3 loop: CASSLVAAGLSEQYF. Here the CDR3 DNA reads TGCGCCAGCAGCTTGGTTGCGGCAGGTTTGTCCGAGCAGTACTTC.

The rearrangement joins TRBV19 to TRBJ1-1; D may be TRBD1 (6 bases). The length of the CDR3 is 15 residues. CDR1 is LNHDA and CDR2 is SQIVND in the germline V gene (reference sequence). The V and J ends lost 5 bases and 3 bases respectively, with 16 bases between them. CDR3 sequence reads: CASSLADRTYTEAFF. The CDR3 region has the DNA TGTGCCAGTAGTCTTGCTGACAGGACATACACTGAAGCTTTCTTT.

The V call is TRBV7-2, the J call TRBJ1-1, with D hard to call. The V gene lost 0 bases and the J gene lost 1 base, with 6 bases spanning the gap. Germline loops: CDR1 SGHTA, CDR2 FQGNSA. The length of the CDR3 is 14 residues. This CDR3 is CASSLAFWNTEAFF. CDR3 DNA: TGTGCCAGCAGCTTAGCTTTCTGGAACACTGAAGCTTTCTTT.

The chain recombines TRBV6-1 with TRBJ2-6; no clear D. Trimming removed 4 bases from V and 2 bases from J, with 6 bases in between. Germline CDR1 MNHNS, CDR2 SASEGT. The CDR3 runs 14 residues. The CDR3 loop is CASSASTGANVLTF. CDR3 coding DNA: TGTGCCAGCAGTGCCTCTACTGGGGCCAACGTCCTGACTTTC.

V usage is TRBV2 and J usage is TRBJ2-2; 14 bases are shared with TRBD2. Germline loops: CDR1 SNHLY, CDR2 FYNNEI. There are 17 residues in the CDR3. Trimming removed 6 bases from V and 5 bases from J; junction bases left unmatched: 8. CDR3 amino acids: CASRASGLAGDTGELFF. The CDR3 DNA is TGTGCCAGCAGGGCATCGGGACTAGCGGGGGATACCGGGGAGCTGTTTTTT.

The V call is TRBV5-4, the J call TRBJ2-7; D is perhaps TRBD1 (6 bases). Between the trimmed V and J ends, which lost 4 bases and 2 bases, there was a span of 10 bases. The CDR3 consists of 13 residues. Germline V gene data show CDR1 as SGHNT and CDR2 as YYREEE (reference sequence). CDR3 sequence reads: CASSPQGPYEQYF. CDR3 sequence (DNA): TGTGCCAGCAGCCCCCAGGGGCCCTACGAGCAGTACTTC.

The J gene is TRBJ2-1, the V gene TRBV20-1; D gene uncertain. This CDR3 region has 11 residues. The V gene's germline CDR1 is DFQATT and CDR2 SNEGSKA (reference sequence). V lost 3 bases and J 12 bases, leaving 12 bases between the germline ends. CDR3 in DNA: TGCAGTGCTAGTGCCCCCGAAGGGCAGTTCTTC. Its protein product is CSASAPEGQFF.

This clone was counted a single time. The chain recombines TRBV29-1 with TRBJ2-7; 7 bases are shared with TRBD1. This CDR3 spans 13 amino acids. The V and J ends lost 4 bases and 3 bases, in that order; junction bases with no gene match: 6. The V gene's germline CDR1 is SQVTM and CDR2 ANQGSEA. CDR3 amino acids: CSVADRRGYEQYF. The CDR3, as DNA: TGCAGCGTTGCGGACAGGCGCGGCTACGAGCAGTACTTC.

V and J are TRBV10-3 and TRBJ2-7; tentative D call: TRBD2 (6 bases). Germline loops: CDR1 ENHRY, CDR2 SYGVKD. The germline V and J ends were trimmed by 5 bases and 3 bases, with 17 bases remaining between them. The CDR3 sequence is 15 residues long. The CDR3: CAISPRGLAIYEQYF. In DNA form, the CDR3 reads TGTGCCATCAGTCCCCGGGGTCTAGCGATCTACGAGCAGTACTTC.

The rearrangement uses TRBV18 and TRBJ2-7; no reliable D call. Trimming took off 3 bases at V and 12 bases at J, with 12 bases between the two ends. The CDR3 is made up of 11 amino acids. Per germline, CDR1 KGHSH and CDR2 LQKENI. CDR3 protein: CASSPSFDMYF. In nucleotides, the CDR3 is TGTGCCAGCTCACCTTCCTTCGATATGTACTTC.

The chain has TRBV11-3 and TRBJ2-7; D is perhaps TRBD1 or TRBD2 (5 bases each). Germline values: CDR1 SGHNT, CDR2 YENEEA. This CDR3 has 13 amino acids. The ends were cut back, 5 bases at V and 2 bases at J, with 10 bases in the middle. CDR3 coding DNA: TGTGCCAGCAGCAGGGGACCAACCTACGAGCAGTACTTC. Translating it yields CASSRGPTYEQYF.

The CDR3 spells CASTYPSGLANSGELFF. The CDR3, as DNA: TGTGCCAGCACTTATCCTTCGGGACTAGCAAATTCCGGGGAGCTGTTTTTT. The chain uses TRBV28 and TRBJ2-2; 9 nucleotides align to TRBD2. Unmatched junction bases numbered 15, after V lost 7 bases and J lost 6 bases. Germline CDR1 reads MDHEN; CDR2 reads SYDVKM. The CDR3 runs 17 residues.

The chain links TRBV15 to TRBJ1-5; D is uncertain. CDR1 and CDR2 from the germline V gene are LNHNV and YYDKDF (reference sequence). The V end lost 2 bases, the J end lost 9 bases, and 8 bases lay between the germline ends. The CDR3 extends over 12 amino acids. The DNA for the CDR3 is TGTGCCACCAGCAGAACACTGGGGCCCCAGCATTTT. It codes for CATSRTLGPQHF.